The 21 T cell receptor beta chains in this list originate from one sample, sequenced in a study of high-grade serous ovarian cancer treatment subgroups. The method was immunoSEQ multiplex PCR; TCRdb's version includes in-frame clones alone and lacks a portion of them. The sample lists 310 or so clones; 73% were seen once. Tumor samples were taken before definitive surgery or chemotherapy. Specimen: tumor tissue. These TCRs come from a human donor with high-grade serous ovarian cancer.

V is TRBV28 and J is TRBJ1-4, with D perhaps TRBD1 (5 bases). The V gene lost 5 bases and the J gene lost 5 bases, with 15 bases spanning the gap. In germline, CDR1 is MDHEN, CDR2 SYDVKM. CDR3 length: 15 residues. CDR3 in amino acids: CASSPWDGFNEKLFF. The CDR3 DNA follows: TGTGCCAGCAGTCCCTGGGACGGTTTCAATGAAAAACTGTTTTTT.

This rearrangement joins TRBV7-3 to TRBJ1-1; D not resolved. The CDR3 runs 15 residues. Trimming left V 5 bases short and J 4 bases short, with 17 bases between. Per the germline V gene, CDR1 is SGHTA and CDR2 is FQGTGA. The CDR3 DNA follows: TGTGCCAGCAGCCCATACCCGGGCCAAGGCACTGAAGCTTTCTTT. Residues: CASSPYPGQGTEAFF.

The V gene is TRBV10-3, the J gene TRBJ2-3; 12 nucleotides match TRBD2. CDR1 ENHRY and CDR2 SYGVKD come from the germline V gene. V lost 6 bases, J lost 4 bases, and 8 bases stayed unmatched. The CDR3 extends over 16 amino acids. DNA for the CDR3: TGTGCCATCAGAAGATGGACTAGCGGGGAGGCAGATACGCAGTATTTT. Amino acids: CAIRRWTSGEADTQYF.

This clone was found a few times. The chain uses TRBV27 and TRBJ2-5; the D call may be TRBD1 or TRBD2 (5 bases each). V lost 0 bases, J lost 5 bases, and 10 bases lay in between. This CDR3 is built from 14 residues. Germline CDR1 reads MNHEY; CDR2 reads SMNVEV (reference sequence). The CDR3 here is CASSLSAGTETQYF. CDR3 nucleotides: TGTGCCAGCAGTTTATCGGCAGGGACGGAGACCCAGTACTTC.

This chain uses TRBV28 with TRBJ2-1, with a weak D call TRBD2 (6 bases). Germline V gene sequence: CDR1 MDHEN, CDR2 SYDVKM. This CDR3 spans 22 amino acids. Trimming cost V 6 bases and J 0 bases, with 33 bases left between them. The CDR3 reads CASSLRSVWLHIAVSSYNEQFF. The CDR3 region has the DNA TGTGCCAGCAGCCTACGCTCTGTATGGCTCCATATAGCGGTGAGCTCCTACAATGAGCAGTTCTTC.

The gene calls are TRBV7-8 and TRBJ1-2, with D tentatively TRBD1 (5 bases). Germline CDR1 and CDR2: SGHVS and FQNEAQ. Trimming shortened V by 2 bases and J by 8 bases, and 18 bases separated the two germline ends. The CDR3 contains 15 residues. The CDR3 region is CASSLYGQGAWGYTF. The CDR3 nucleotides read TGTGCCAGCAGCTTATATGGTCAAGGGGCCTGGGGCTACACCTTC.

J is TRBJ1-3 and V is TRBV19; 8 nucleotides align to TRBD1. Losses at the gene ends were 5 bases for V and 4 bases for J; bases not matched to a gene: 10. The length of the CDR3 is 16 residues. The germline V gene encodes CDR1 LNHDA and CDR2 SQIVND (reference sequence). The chain's CDR3 is CASSLGQGRTGNTIYF. The CDR3 coding sequence is TGTGCCAGTAGTCTCGGACAGGGACGAACCGGAAACACCATATATTTT. Combining the CDR3 with reference TRBV19 and TRBJ1-3 gives the whole variable domain DGGITQSPKYLFRKEGQNVTLSCEQNLNHDAMYWYRQDPGQGLRLIYYSQIVNDFQKGDIAEGYSVSREKKESFPLTVTSAQKNPTAFYLCASSLGQGRTGNTIYFGEGSWLTVV.

This clone is labeled as hyperexpanded. The rearrangement uses TRBV19 and TRBJ1-1; no clear D gene. The CDR3 extends over 12 amino acids. Germline values: CDR1 LNHDA, CDR2 SQIVND (reference sequence). The V end was cut by 5 bases, the J end by 0 bases, with 4 bases between. The CDR3 loop reads CASSLMNTEAFF. The DNA for the CDR3 is TGTGCCAGTAGTCTAATGAACACTGAAGCTTTCTTT.

The V gene is TRBV9, the J gene TRBJ2-7; 11 positions agree with TRBD1. The V and J ends lost 4 bases and 0 bases, in that order; junction bases with no gene match: 3. Per the germline V gene, CDR1 is SGDLS and CDR2 is YYNGEE. This CDR3 has 15 amino acids. The CDR3 coding sequence is TGTGCCAGCAGCATGGGACAGGGGGTCTCCTACGAGCAGTACTTC. It encodes CASSMGQGVSYEQYF.

This clone was observed a single time. The CDR3 bases are TGCGCCAGCAGCTTGGGGGGGACAGGCGGCTACACCTTC. This translates into CASSLGGTGGYTF. The V and J genes are TRBV5-1 and TRBJ1-2, with TRBD1 matching 8 bases. Per germline, CDR1 SGHRS and CDR2 YFSETQ. This CDR3 is 13 amino acids long. V was clipped by 0 bases and J by 8 bases; unmatched bases: 3.

The chain carries TRBV23-1 and TRBJ2-7, with 9 bases matching TRBD1. TRBV23-1 is noted as an ORF with a role that remains uncertain. The CDR3 sequence is 15 residues long. V gave up 0 bases and J gave up 2 bases; unmatched junction bases: 2. CDR3 residues: CASSQSQGAAYEQYF. CDR3 sequence (DNA): TGCGCCAGCAGTCAATCACAGGGGGCGGCCTACGAGCAGTACTTC.

The chain joins TRBV5-6 to TRBJ2-3, with 11 nucleotides matching TRBD2. This CDR3 contains 16 residues. CDR1 is SGHDT, CDR2 YYEEEE, per germline. The ends lost 0 bases at V and 2 bases at J; junction bases unmatched: 2. CDR3 coding DNA: TGTGCCAGCAGCTTGGGACTAGCGGGGTTCACAGATACGCAGTATTTT. Translated, it gives CASSLGLAGFTDTQYF. Variable domain in full (rest from reference TRBV5-6 and TRBJ2-3): DAGVTQSPTHLIKTRGQQVTLRCSPKSGHDTVSWYQQALGQGPQFIFQYYEEEERQRGNFPDRFSGHQFPNYSSELNVNALLLGDSALYLCASSLGLAGFTDTQYFGPGTRLTVL.

The genes are TRBV7-6 and TRBJ2-5; possible D gene TRBD1, 5 bases. The germline V gene has CDR1 SGHVS and CDR2 FNYEAQ. The CDR3 length is 12 residues. Trimming removed 5 bases at V and 2 bases at J, with 6 bases between. CDR3 nucleotide sequence: TGTGCCAGCAGCCGGACACAAGAGACCCAGTACTTC. It encodes CASSRTQETQYF.

The chain recombines TRBV2 with TRBJ1-1; D remains unclear. This CDR3 is built from 11 residues. Germline V gene sequence: CDR1 SNHLY, CDR2 FYNNEI. The CDR3 bases are TGTGTGACACGAATGAACACTGAAGCTTTCTTT. This codes for CVTRMNTEAFF.

V usage is TRBV12-2 and J usage is TRBJ2-5; the table assigns TRBD1, which was not confirmed against the DNA. TRBV12-2 is shown as a pseudogene. The CDR3 is made up of 18 amino acids. The CDR3 nucleotides are TGTGCAAGTCGCTTAGCGCTCGGTCTAGAGGGGGCCCAAGAGACCCAGTACTTC. Its protein is CASRLALGLEGAQETQYF.

In this sample, this clone turned up once. The chain carries TRBV6-5 and TRBJ2-7; the D is unclear. Germline CDR1 reads MNHEY; CDR2 reads SVGAGI. V gave up 0 bases and J gave up 1 base, with 13 bases separating them. The CDR3 extends over 16 amino acids. The CDR3 reads CASSYSTLGFSYEQYF. The CDR3 DNA reads as TGTGCCAGCAGTTACTCAACGCTGGGGTTTTCCTACGAGCAGTACTTC.

V is TRBV11-2 and J is TRBJ1-2; 7 nucleotides line up with TRBD1. The ends lost 1 base at V and 4 bases at J; junction bases unmatched: 0. Germline-derived CDR1 and CDR2 are SGHAT and FQNNGV. This CDR3 comprises 13 residues. CDR3 DNA sequence: TGTGCCAGCAGCTTAGGGACAGGCTATGGCTACACCTTC. This encodes CASSLGTGYGYTF.

The chain uses TRBV4-3 and TRBJ2-3; 9 bases fit TRBD2. J lost 3 bases, V lost 0 bases, and 10 bases had no gene match. Germline CDR1 reads LGHNA; CDR2 reads YSLEER. This CDR3 region has 18 residues. CDR3 region: CASSQDGEAGGRTDTQYF. In nucleotides, the CDR3 is TGCGCCAGCAGCCAAGATGGTGAGGCGGGGGGGCGGACAGATACGCAGTATTTT.

This chain uses TRBV19 with TRBJ2-1; TRBD2 agrees at 12 bases. The V gene end was trimmed by 5 bases and the J gene end by 5 bases; junction bases not matched to a gene: 4. CDR3 size: 15 residues. Germline lookup yields CDR1 LNHDA and CDR2 SQIVND (reference sequence). The CDR3 coding sequence is TGTGCCAGTAGTGAACTAGCGGGGGGCAACAATGAGCAGTTCTTC. It yields the protein CASSELAGGNNEQFF.

The chain has TRBV10-2 and TRBJ2-3; 15 nucleotides line up with TRBD2. The CDR3 is 16 amino acids. Losses at the gene ends were 6 bases for V and 5 bases for J; bases not matched to a gene: 6. Germline CDR1 is WSHSY and CDR2 is SAAADI. Here the CDR3 DNA reads TGCGCCAGCAGCCGGACTAGCGGGGGGGCTGGAGATACGCAGTATTTT. This encodes CASSRTSGGAGDTQYF.

The V call is TRBV6-6, the J call TRBJ2-3; D unclear. The length of the CDR3 is 14 residues. From germline, CDR1 is MNHNY and CDR2 SVGAGI (reference sequence). Deletions cut 4 bases from V and 6 bases from J, with 14 bases between. Here the CDR3 reads CASSSPPETDTQYF. CDR3 in DNA: TGTGCCAGCAGTTCCCCCCCAGAGACGGATACGCAGTATTTT.